Following are 15 T cell receptor beta chains from one sample sequenced in a study of cytomegalovirus exposure and HLA in healthy donors. Using immunoSEQ multiplex PCR, the repertoire was profiled, and TCRdb retains in-frame clones only, with some absent. In the table there are 200,000 to 300,000 clones, about 90% of which are singletons. Input material: PBMCs. The receptors come from a woman aged 30 to 39 in good health and CMV-seronegative.

The chain links TRBV19 to TRBJ2-1; 7 positions agree with TRBD2. The CDR3 runs to 14 residues. CDR1 is LNHDA and CDR2 is SQIVND in the germline V gene (reference sequence). The trim removed 5 bases at V and 4 bases at J, leaving 5 bases unmatched. This chain's CDR3 is CASSPGTTYNEQFF. The CDR3 DNA reads as TGTGCCAGTAGTCCCGGGACTACTTACAATGAGCAGTTCTTC.

The count of this clone is one. This chain joins TRBV28 and TRBJ2-7; 7 bases agree with TRBD2. The CDR3 is made up of 16 amino acids. In germline, CDR1 is MDHEN, CDR2 SYDVKM. After removal of 6 bases from V and 3 bases from J, the junction contained 14 bases not matched to a gene. The CDR3 region has the DNA TGTGCCAGCAGACCAATTTCCCGGGGGGACCGCTACGAGCAGTACTTC. This codes for CASRPISRGDRYEQYF.

The chain couples TRBV28 to TRBJ1-1, with D possibly matching TRBD1 (6 bases). Germline V gives CDR1 MDHEN, CDR2 SYDVKM. This CDR3 is built from 15 residues. V lost 5 bases and J 5 bases, leaving 18 bases between the germline ends. In nucleotides, the CDR3 is TGTGCCAGCAGTCCCCAGGGGAACAGGGCAACTGAAGCTTTCTTT. Its protein product is CASSPQGNRATEAFF.

V and J are TRBV10-2 and TRBJ2-3; 7 bases map to TRBD2. Germline CDR1 WSHSY, CDR2 SAAADI. There are 16 residues in the CDR3. Trimming removed 6 bases from V and 2 bases from J; junction bases left unmatched: 11. The CDR3 DNA reads TGCGCCAGCAGCCCGGGGCTAGCGGATTTCACAGATACGCAGTATTTT. Translated, it gives CASSPGLADFTDTQYF.

This clone is a singleton in its sample. This rearrangement joins TRBV28 to TRBJ1-5; no definite D call. The CDR3 is 18 residues long. V lost 2 bases to trimming and J lost 0 bases, with 17 bases between them. Germline V gene lookup returns CDR1 MDHEN and CDR2 SYDVKM. CDR3 in amino acids: CASSLAFPAAYSNQPQHF. The CDR3 region has the DNA TGTGCCAGCAGTTTAGCCTTTCCGGCGGCCTATAGCAATCAGCCCCAGCATTTT.

The genes are TRBV5-6 and TRBJ1-4; D is possibly TRBD1 (6 bases). Looked up from germline, CDR1 is SGHDT and CDR2 is YYEEEE. V was trimmed by 2 bases and J by 6 bases, leaving 14 bases between them. This CDR3 is built from 15 residues. Here the CDR3 DNA reads TGTGCCAGCAGCTTCGCCTCAGGGGTGGATGAAAAACTGTTTTTT. This codes for CASSFASGVDEKLFF.

V usage is TRBV5-1 and J usage is TRBJ2-5; D is undetermined. Germline assignment: CDR1 SGHRS and CDR2 YFSETQ. V dropped 5 bases and J dropped 5 bases, with 13 bases sitting between them. The CDR3 contains 13 residues. Here the CDR3 reads CASSRQTQETQYF. CDR3 nucleotide sequence: TGCGCCAGCAGTAGGCAGACCCAGGAGACCCAGTACTTC.

V is TRBV4-2 and J is TRBJ2-7; 8 nucleotides line up with TRBD1. The germline V gene has CDR1 LGHNA and CDR2 YNFKEQ. Trimming took 0 bases from V and 2 from J; bases not matched to a gene: 6. The CDR3 spans 16 residues. The CDR3 coding sequence is TGTGCCAGCAGCCAAGATTTGGGACAGGTAACCTACGAGCAGTACTTC. The encoded protein is CASSQDLGQVTYEQYF.

The chain combines TRBV6-5 with TRBJ2-3; 11 bases are a match to TRBD2. In germline, CDR1 is MNHEY, CDR2 SVGAGI. V dropped 6 bases and J dropped 12; count of bases not matched to a gene: 11. This CDR3 has 14 residues. The CDR3 here is CASSTGTSGTLQYF. The CDR3 nucleotides are TGTGCCAGCAGCACCGGGACTAGCGGAACTCTCCAGTATTTT.

CDR3 nucleotide sequence: TGTGCCAGCAGTTTACTCCCAGGTGTAGAGACCCAGTACTTC. Its translation is CASSLLPGVETQYF. J is TRBJ2-5 and V is TRBV6-5; D ambiguous. CDR1 is MNHEY, CDR2 SVGAGI, per germline. The CDR3 has 14 residues. V was trimmed by 4 bases and J by 4 bases, leaving 13 bases between them.

The CDR3 region has the DNA TGTGCCAGCAGCTTGGACAGAATGAACACCGGGGAGCTGTTTTTT. This sequence encodes CASSLDRMNTGELFF. This chain joins TRBV5-4 and TRBJ2-2; no definite D call. Germline CDR1 and CDR2: SGHNT and YYREEE (reference sequence). The CDR3 sequence is 15 residues long. The germline V and J ends were trimmed by 0 bases and 1 base, with 7 bases remaining between them.

The CDR3: CASSTSGTPVSEQYF. The CDR3 nucleotides read TGTGCCAGTAGTACCTCCGGGACCCCCGTTAGCGAGCAGTACTTC. J is TRBJ2-7 and V is TRBV19, with D perhaps being TRBD1 or TRBD2 (5 bases each). The CDR3 is 15 amino acids. The ends were cut back, 4 bases at V and 6 bases at J, with 19 bases in the middle. Germline-derived CDR1 and CDR2 are LNHDA and SQIVND (reference sequence).

The genes are TRBV29-1 and TRBJ2-7; no reliable D call. The CDR3 covers 14 residues. The V and J ends lost 0 bases and 6 bases respectively, with 15 bases between them. CDR1 and CDR2 from the germline V gene are SQVTM and ANQGSEA. The CDR3, as DNA: TGCAGCGTTGAAGATAAAGCCCCTCCTTTCGAGCAGTACTTC. Translation gives CSVEDKAPPFEQYF.

The count of this clone is one. This chain joins TRBV11-2 and TRBJ2-7; 7 bases line up with TRBD1. Germline values: CDR1 SGHAT, CDR2 FQNNGV. V shed 5 bases and J 6 bases; nucleotides not matched to a gene: 13. This CDR3 has 15 amino acids. CDR3 sequence reads: CASSPRQGRGGEQYF. CDR3 bases: TGTGCCAGCAGCCCGAGACAGGGCAGAGGAGGCGAGCAGTACTTC. Full variable domain (missing parts from reference TRBV11-2 and TRBJ2-7): EAGVAQSPRYKIIEKRQSVAFWCNPISGHATLYWYQQILGQGPKLLIQFQNNGVVDDSQLPKDRFSAERLKGVDSTLKIQPAKLEDSAVYLCASSPRQGRGGEQYFGPGTRLTVT.

The chain uses TRBV27 and TRBJ2-5; 9 bases map to TRBD2. This CDR3 has 15 residues. Trimming at V came to 6 bases and at J to 5 bases, leaving 10 bases not matched to a gene. The germline V gene encodes CDR1 MNHEY and CDR2 SMNVEV (reference sequence). The chain's CDR3 is CASSRIAGVGETQYF. The CDR3 DNA reads TGTGCCAGCAGCCGGATAGCGGGAGTGGGGGAGACCCAGTACTTC.